These T cell receptor beta chains were read from a single sample in a study of metastatic and nonmetastatic thyroid tumors. TCRdb re-called clones from the PCR reads using MiXCR. The sample shows tens of thousands of clones, roughly 4% of them seen only once. Sample: blood. The receptors derive from a female donor with papillary thyroid cancer or a benign thyroid nodule (not recorded which). Some clones in this sample may be carry-over from other donors' samples. Both conserved end residues are part of each CDR3. Each record gives: clone size, V gene, D gene, J gene, CDR3 DNA, CDR3 protein. The D gene is left open where the match is weak. Not all rows give a size; the values are once, few, many and, for expanded clones, a class.

abundance: many
v_gene: TRBV4-1
d_gene: .
j_gene: TRBJ1-1
CDR3nt: TGCGCCAGCAGCCAGAACACTGAAGCTTTCTTT
CDR3aa: CASSQNTEAFF

abundance: few
v_gene: TRBV5-1
d_gene: .
j_gene: TRBJ2-1
CDR3nt: TGCGCCAGCAGCTATTCCAGCGTGAGTTTCGGCTACAATGAGCAGTTCTTC
CDR3aa: CASSYSSVSFGYNEQFF

abundance: .
v_gene: TRBV12-3/TRBV12-4
d_gene: TRBD1
j_gene: TRBJ2-7
CDR3nt: TGTGCCAGCAGTAACCGGGACAGGAGCTCCTACGAGCAGTACTTC
CDR3aa: CASSNRDRSSYEQYF

abundance: few
v_gene: TRBV12-3/TRBV12-4
d_gene: .
j_gene: TRBJ2-2
CDR3nt: TGTGCCAGCAGTACCTTGACTAGAGCATTCACCGGGGAGCTGTTTTTT
CDR3aa: CASSTLTRAFTGELFF

abundance: many
v_gene: TRBV28
d_gene: .
j_gene: TRBJ1-2
CDR3nt: TGTGCCAGCAGCCGCCTGCCCTATGGCTACACCTTC
CDR3aa: CASSRLPYGYTF

abundance: few
v_gene: TRBV12-3/TRBV12-4
d_gene: .
j_gene: TRBJ1-2
CDR3nt: TGTGCCAGCACTAGAAGGGGAACAAACTATGGCTACACCTTC
CDR3aa: CASTRRGTNYGYTF

abundance: few
v_gene: TRBV7-3
d_gene: TRBD2
j_gene: TRBJ2-3
CDR3nt: TGTGCCAGCAGCCCTACCCCGGGACTAGCGGGAGGGGGAGTAGATACGCAGTATTTT
CDR3aa: CASSPTPGLAGGGVDTQYF

abundance: many
v_gene: TRBV10-3
d_gene: TRBD2
j_gene: TRBJ2-5
CDR3nt: TGTGCCATCAGCTACGGGGGGGTGTTAGCCGAAAGTTTCCAAGAGACCCAGTACTTC
CDR3aa: CAISYGGVLAESFQETQYF

abundance: many
v_gene: TRBV20-1
d_gene: TRBD1
j_gene: TRBJ1-1
CDR3nt: TGCAGTGCTAGAGATGGTGGACAGGCCAATGAAGCTTTCTTT
CDR3aa: CSARDGGQANEAFF

abundance: few
v_gene: TRBV13
d_gene: .
j_gene: TRBJ1-6
CDR3nt: TGTGCCAGCAGCTTAAAGTCGGGACGCAGAGATTCACCCCTCCACTTT
CDR3aa: CASSLKSGRRDSPLHF

abundance: many
v_gene: TRBV5-1
d_gene: .
j_gene: TRBJ2-1
CDR3nt: TGCGCCAGCAGCTTGGTCCCAGGGGCGATTGTTGGCAATGAGCAGTTCTTC
CDR3aa: CASSLVPGAIVGNEQFF

abundance: few
v_gene: TRBV6-5
d_gene: .
j_gene: TRBJ2-1
CDR3nt: TGTGCCAGCAGTTATCGACAGTACAATGAGCAGTTCTTC
CDR3aa: CASSYRQYNEQFF

abundance: .
v_gene: TRBV7-2
d_gene: TRBD1
j_gene: TRBJ2-5
CDR3nt: TGTGCCAGCGGCCAAAACCTCCGGACAGGCGGAAGCGACCAGTACTTC
CDR3aa: CASGQNLRTGGSDQYF

abundance: many
v_gene: TRBV28
d_gene: .
j_gene: TRBJ2-1
CDR3nt: TGTGCCAGCACCCTAGACGGGGGCGGCTACAATGAGCAGTTCTTC
CDR3aa: CASTLDGGGYNEQFF

abundance: many
v_gene: TRBV12-3/TRBV12-4
d_gene: .
j_gene: TRBJ1-2
CDR3nt: TGTGCCAGCAGTTTAGCGAGGGGAAAGGATGGCTACACCTTC
CDR3aa: CASSLARGKDGYTF

abundance: many
v_gene: TRBV19
d_gene: .
j_gene: TRBJ1-2
CDR3nt: TGTGCCAGTAGTGAGACTAACTATGGCTACACCTTC
CDR3aa: CASSETNYGYTF

abundance: .
v_gene: TRBV3-1
d_gene: TRBD1
j_gene: TRBJ2-4
CDR3nt: TGTGCCAACAGCCCACAGGGGGTGAGGGCCAAAAACATTCAGTACTTC
CDR3aa: CANSPQGVRAKNIQYF

abundance: .
v_gene: TRBV5-1
d_gene: .
j_gene: TRBJ1-1
CDR3nt: TGCGCCAGCAGCTTGCGTATCACCCTTACAAACACTGGAGCTTTCTTT
CDR3aa: CASSLRITLTNTGAFF

abundance: many
v_gene: TRBV24-1
d_gene: .
j_gene: TRBJ1-2
CDR3nt: TGTGCCACCAGTGACGGGGCTAACTATGGCTACACCTTC
CDR3aa: CATSDGANYGYTF

abundance: many
v_gene: TRBV10-3
d_gene: .
j_gene: TRBJ1-2
CDR3nt: TGTGCCATCAGCTCCTTGACAGAGAACTATGGCTACACCTTC
CDR3aa: CAISSLTENYGYTF

abundance: .
v_gene: TRBV18
d_gene: .
j_gene: TRBJ2-3
CDR3nt: TGTGCCAGCTCACCTTTGGGTTCCTCAGATACGCAGTATTTT
CDR3aa: CASSPLGSSDTQYF

abundance: many
v_gene: TRBV7-2
d_gene: .
j_gene: TRBJ1-1
CDR3nt: TGTGCCAGCAGCTTAGAGGTGTGGACTGAAGCTTTCTTT
CDR3aa: CASSLEVWTEAFF

abundance: many
v_gene: TRBV12-5
d_gene: .
j_gene: TRBJ1-5
CDR3nt: TGTGCTAGTGCCCCCTTTGGGGGAGGCAGCAATCAGCCCCAGCATTTT
CDR3aa: CASAPFGGGSNQPQHF

abundance: few
v_gene: TRBV7-2
d_gene: TRBD1
j_gene: TRBJ2-1
CDR3nt: TGTGCCAGCAGCTTAATCGGATCCGGGAAAGGGGGCCTCAATGAGCAGTTATTC
CDR3aa: CASSLIGSGKGGLNEQLF

abundance: few
v_gene: TRBV6-1
d_gene: .
j_gene: TRBJ2-7
CDR3nt: TGTGCCAGCAGTGAACCCCCCTTTAGCAAGCAGTACTTC
CDR3aa: CASSEPPFSKQYF

abundance: few
v_gene: TRBV16
d_gene: .
j_gene: TRBJ1-5
CDR3nt: TGTGCCAGCAGCCAGGGGATTGGGACGAACTCCAATCAGCCCCAGCATTTT
CDR3aa: CASSQGIGTNSNQPQHF

abundance: many
v_gene: TRBV5-6
d_gene: TRBD2
j_gene: TRBJ2-5
CDR3nt: TGTGCCAGCAGCCGGACTAGCGGGAGGGAGACCCAGTACTTC
CDR3aa: CASSRTSGRETQYF

abundance: many
v_gene: TRBV6-1
d_gene: .
j_gene: TRBJ2-1
CDR3nt: TGTGCCAGCAGCCGAGGGGAGAATGAGCAGTTCTTC
CDR3aa: CASSRGENEQFF